This TCR beta chain was captured in a study of blood T cell repertoires in COVID-19. As for the study in general: The United States, Italy and Spain provided the acute and convalescent COVID-19 samples.

V was cut by 5 bases and J by 2 bases, with 10 bases left in between. In germline, CDR1 is SGHTA, CDR2 FQGNSA. This CDR3 has 15 residues. In the authors' methods: Reference gene primer amplification gave nucleated cell count estimates. Here immunoSEQ multiplex PCR was the method, and the copy in TCRdb shows in-frame clones only, minus some. D and trimming come from the DNA, and the V and J calls and clone size come from that table. The profile shows some 180,000 clones, 70% to 85% of them singletons. This rearrangement joins TRBV7-2 to TRBJ2-6; D gene uncertain. This receptor was obtained from a human donor in a cohort sampled during active COVID-19. The sample consisted of peripheral blood. In DNA form, the CDR3 reads TGTGCCAGCAGCCTATATGGGCCTGGGGCCAACGTCCTGACTTTC. Its translation is CASSLYGPGANVLTF.